This TCR beta chain is drawn from a study of identical twins. TCRdb processed the 5' RACE reads anew with MiXCR; each CDR3 protein has one entry. The table has 430,000 or so distinct CDR3 sequences, roughly a quarter seen once. Trimming cost V 1 base and J 3 bases; bases outside gene matches: 2. The CDR3 consists of 16 residues. CDR1 is LGHNA and CDR2 is YSLEER in the germline V gene. This sample also belongs to another study, concerning T cells expressing NK-cell markers. This second study notes: The authors derived TCR beta repertoires from sorted CD3+CD56+NKG2C+, CD3+CD56+NKG2C- and CD3+CD56-NKG2C+ T cells. Researchers report these clonotypes also headed the CD3+CD56-NKG2C+ fraction in a handful of donors.

The TCR was taken from a woman between 18 and 29 years old in good health. The genes are TRBV4-3 and TRBJ2-1; TRBD2 matches 11 bases. The sequencing input was CD4+ T cells sorted from blood. The CDR3 protein is CASSQGSGRVYNEQFF. CDR3 coding DNA: TGCGCCAGCAGCCAAGGTAGCGGGAGGGTCTACAATGAGCAGTTCTTC.